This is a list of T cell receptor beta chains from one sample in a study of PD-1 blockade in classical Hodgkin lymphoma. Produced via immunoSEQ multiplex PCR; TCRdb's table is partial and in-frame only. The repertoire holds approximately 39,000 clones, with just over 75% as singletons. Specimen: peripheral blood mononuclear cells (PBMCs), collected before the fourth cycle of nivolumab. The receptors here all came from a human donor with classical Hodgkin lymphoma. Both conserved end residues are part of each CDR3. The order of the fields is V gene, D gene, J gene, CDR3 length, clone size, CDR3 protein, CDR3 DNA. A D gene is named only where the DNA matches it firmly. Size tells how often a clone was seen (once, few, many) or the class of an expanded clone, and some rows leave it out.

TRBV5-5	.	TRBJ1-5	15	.	CASSLGVNGNQPQHF	TGTGCCAGCAGCTTGGGGGTGAATGGCAATCAGCCCCAGCATTTT
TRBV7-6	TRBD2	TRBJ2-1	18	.	CASSLRVTSGGTYNEQFF	TGTGCCAGCAGCTTAAGAGTTACTAGCGGGGGGACTTACAATGAGCAGTTCTTC
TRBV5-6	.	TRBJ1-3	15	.	CASSLGAGAGNTIYF	TGTGCCAGCAGCTTGGGGGCAGGGGCTGGAAACACCATATATTTT
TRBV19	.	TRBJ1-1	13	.	CAISQGLNTEAFF	TGTGCCATTTCGCAGGGGTTGAACACTGAAGCTTTCTTT
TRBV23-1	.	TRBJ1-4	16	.	CASSLKGEASREKLFF	TGCGCCAGCAGTCTCAAGGGGGAGGCTTCGCGGGAAAAACTGTTTTTT
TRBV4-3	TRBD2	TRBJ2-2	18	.	CASSPGLAGAANTGELFF	TGCGCCAGCAGCCCCGGACTAGCGGGGGCCGCGAACACCGGGGAGCTGTTTTTT
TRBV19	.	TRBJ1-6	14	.	CASSKTGGDSPLHF	TGTGCCAGTAGTAAAACAGGAGGAGATTCACCCCTCCACTTT
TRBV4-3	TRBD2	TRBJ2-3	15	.	CASSQGGGLTDTQYF	TGCGCCAGCAGCCAAGGCGGGGGGCTTACAGATACGCAGTATTTT
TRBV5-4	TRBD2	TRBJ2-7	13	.	CASSPRGAYEQYF	TGTGCCAGCAGCCCGCGGGGGGCGTACGAGCAGTACTTC
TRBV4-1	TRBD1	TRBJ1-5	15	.	CASSQEGRGLQPQHF	TGCGCCAGCAGCCAAGAGGGCAGGGGGCTTCAGCCCCAGCATTTT
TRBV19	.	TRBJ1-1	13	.	CASSMSRGTEAFF	TGTGCCAGTAGTATGTCTCGGGGCACTGAAGCTTTCTTT
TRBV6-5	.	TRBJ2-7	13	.	CASMDSSSYEQYF	TGTGCCAGCATGGACAGTAGCTCCTACGAGCAGTACTTC
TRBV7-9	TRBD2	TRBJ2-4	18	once	CASSPRGEGPVGKNIQYF	TGTGCCAGCAGCCCCCGGGGGGAAGGGCCAGTGGGCAAAAACATTCAGTACTTC
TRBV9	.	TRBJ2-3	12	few	CASSARIDTQYF	TGTGCCAGCAGCGCCAGGATAGATACGCAGTATTTT
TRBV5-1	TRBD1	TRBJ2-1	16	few	CASSLGRGHTNNEQFF	TGCGCCAGCAGCTTGGGAAGGGGGCATACAAACAATGAGCAGTTCTTC
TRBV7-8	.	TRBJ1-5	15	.	CASSWNWNSNQPQHF	TGTGCCAGCAGCTGGAACTGGAATAGCAATCAGCCCCAGCATTTT
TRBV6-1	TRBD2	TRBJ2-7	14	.	CASSEGLGGYEQYF	TGTGCCAGCAGTGAAGGGTTGGGGGGGTACGAGCAGTACTTC
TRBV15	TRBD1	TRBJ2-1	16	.	CATSRVTGGDNNEQFF	TGTGCCACCAGCAGAGTGACAGGGGGCGACAACAATGAGCAGTTCTTC
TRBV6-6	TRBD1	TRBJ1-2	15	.	CASSYSGTGRYGYTF	TGTGCCAGCAGTTACTCGGGGACAGGGCGATATGGCTACACCTTC
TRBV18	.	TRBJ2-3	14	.	CASSLRELTDTQYF	TGTGCCAGCTCACTACGGGAACTCACAGATACGCAGTATTTT
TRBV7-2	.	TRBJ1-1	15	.	CASKRAGTANTEAFF	TGTGCCAGCAAGAGGGCCGGGACGGCGAACACTGAAGCTTTCTTT
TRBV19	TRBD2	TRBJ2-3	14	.	CASTLSGDTDTQYF	TGTGCCAGTACTCTTAGCGGGGACACAGATACGCAGTATTTT
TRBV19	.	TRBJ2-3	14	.	CASSIWGSTDTQYF	TGTGCCAGTAGTATATGGGGAAGCACAGATACGCAGTATTTT
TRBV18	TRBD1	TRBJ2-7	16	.	CASSPLGTGLNYEQYF	TGTGCCAGCTCACCACTCGGGACAGGGCTGAACTACGAGCAGTACTTC
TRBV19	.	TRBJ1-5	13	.	CASSTGDNQPQHF	TGTGCCAGTAGTACAGGGGACAATCAGCCCCAGCATTTT
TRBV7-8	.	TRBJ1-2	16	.	CASSLDQGRLSNGYTF	TGTGCCAGCAGCTTAGATCAAGGGCGGCTTTCTAATGGCTACACCTTC
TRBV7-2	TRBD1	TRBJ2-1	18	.	CASSLRPSGQGAYNEQFF	TGTGCCAGCAGCTTACGACCTAGTGGACAGGGGGCCTACAATGAGCAGTTCTTC
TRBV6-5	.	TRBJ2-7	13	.	CASSYSVSYEQYF	TGTGCCAGCAGTTACTCGGTCTCCTACGAGCAGTACTTC
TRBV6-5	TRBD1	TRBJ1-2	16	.	CASSFLPTGVNYGYTF	TGTGCCAGCAGTTTCCTCCCGACAGGGGTTAACTATGGCTACACCTTC
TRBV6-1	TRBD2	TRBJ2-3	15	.	CASTLLAGGEDTQYF	TGTGCCAGCACCCTACTAGCGGGGGGGGAAGATACGCAGTATTTT
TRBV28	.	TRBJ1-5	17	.	CASSLLGGFYSNQPQHF	TGTGCCAGCAGTTTATTGGGGGGATTCTATAGCAATCAGCCCCAGCATTTT
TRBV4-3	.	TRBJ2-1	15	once	CASSQERGTYNEQFF	TGCGCCAGCAGCCAAGAGAGGGGAACCTACAATGAGCAGTTCTTC
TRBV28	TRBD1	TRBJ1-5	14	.	CASSWTGGNQPQHF	TGTGCCAGCAGTTGGACAGGGGGCAATCAGCCCCAGCATTTT
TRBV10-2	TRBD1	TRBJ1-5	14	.	CASRKTGRHQPQHF	TGCGCCAGCAGAAAGACAGGGAGGCATCAGCCCCAGCATTTT
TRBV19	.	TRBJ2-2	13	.	CASSIRHTGELFF	TGTGCCAGTAGTATTCGGCACACCGGGGAGCTGTTTTTT
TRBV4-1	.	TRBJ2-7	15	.	CASSQVGGMTYEQYF	TGCGCCAGCAGCCAAGTGGGGGGAATGACCTACGAGCAGTACTTC
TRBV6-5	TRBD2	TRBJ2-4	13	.	CASKPGGTYIQYF	TGTGCCAGCAAGCCGGGGGGTACTTACATTCAGTACTTC
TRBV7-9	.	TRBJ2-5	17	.	CASTSDNREVIRETQYF	TGTGCCAGCACCTCCGATAACAGGGAAGTGATTCGAGAGACCCAGTACTTC
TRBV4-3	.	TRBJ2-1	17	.	CASSQDAPGYSYNEQFF	TGCGCCAGCAGCCAAGACGCCCCAGGGTACTCCTACAATGAGCAGTTCTTC
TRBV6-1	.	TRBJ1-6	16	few	CASSEAVAGTSSPLHF	TGTGCCAGCAGTGAAGCGGTGGCAGGGACATCTTCACCCCTCCACTTT
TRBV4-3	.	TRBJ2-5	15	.	CASSQDHGGWETQYF	TGCGCCAGCAGCCAAGATCACGGAGGTTGGGAGACCCAGTACTTC
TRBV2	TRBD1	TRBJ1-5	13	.	CASSLSRGQPQHF	TGTGCCAGCAGTTTAAGCAGGGGGCAGCCCCAGCATTTT
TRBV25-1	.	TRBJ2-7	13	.	CASSPAGLDEQYF	TGTGCCAGCAGTCCGGCAGGGTTGGACGAGCAGTACTTC
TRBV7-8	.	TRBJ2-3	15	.	CASSLFSTSTDTQYF	TGTGCCAGCAGCCTATTTTCGACTAGCACAGATACGCAGTATTTT
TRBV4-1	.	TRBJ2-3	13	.	CASSPDGQRTQYF	TGCGCCAGCAGCCCAGACGGACAGAGGACGCAGTATTTT
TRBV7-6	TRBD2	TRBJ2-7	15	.	CASSLGLAAPFEQYF	TGTGCCAGCAGCTTAGGCCTAGCGGCCCCTTTCGAGCAGTACTTC
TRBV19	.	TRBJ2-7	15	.	CASSIIRDGAYEQYF	TGTGCCAGTAGTATAATCCGAGACGGAGCCTACGAGCAGTACTTC
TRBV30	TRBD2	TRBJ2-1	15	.	CAWSEGTSGGNEQFF	TGTGCCTGGAGTGAAGGGACTAGCGGGGGCAATGAGCAGTTCTTC
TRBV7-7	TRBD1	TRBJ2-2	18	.	CASSLAGTGVTNTGELFF	TGTGCTAGCAGCTTAGCGGGGACAGGGGTCACGAACACCGGGGAGCTGTTTTTT
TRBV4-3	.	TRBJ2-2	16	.	CASSQGGTSGTGELFF	TGCGCCAGCAGCCAAGGCGGGACTTCGGGCACCGGGGAGCTGTTTTTT
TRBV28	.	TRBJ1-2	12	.	CASISSRYGYTF	TGTGCCAGCATCAGCAGCCGCTATGGCTACACCTTC
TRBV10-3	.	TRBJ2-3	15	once	CAISESNGRADTQYF	TGTGCCATCAGTGAGTCGAATGGCAGAGCAGATACGCAGTATTTT
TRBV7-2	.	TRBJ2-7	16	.	CASSLAVGIGSYEQYF	TGTGCCAGCAGCTTAGCGGTCGGTATAGGGTCCTACGAGCAGTACTTC
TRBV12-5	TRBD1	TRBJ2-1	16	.	CASGKLTGGGYNEQFF	TGTGCTAGTGGTAAATTGACAGGGGGTGGCTACAATGAGCAGTTCTTC
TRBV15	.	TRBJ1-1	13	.	CATSRAGNTEAFF	TGTGCCACCAGCAGAGCCGGGAACACTGAAGCTTTCTTT
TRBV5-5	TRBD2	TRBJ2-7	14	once	CASWGGSPLREQYF	TGTGCCAGCTGGGGAGGGAGCCCCTTGCGGGAGCAGTACTTC
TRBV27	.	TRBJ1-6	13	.	CASSSRIGSPLHF	TGTGCCAGCAGCAGCCGAATTGGTTCACCCCTCCACTTT
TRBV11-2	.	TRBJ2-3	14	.	CASSFRGFTDTQYF	TGTGCCAGCAGCTTTCGGGGGTTCACAGATACGCAGTATTTT
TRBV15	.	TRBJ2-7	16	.	CATSRDFTPFNYEQYF	TGTGCCACCAGCAGAGATTTCACCCCCTTTAACTACGAGCAGTACTTC
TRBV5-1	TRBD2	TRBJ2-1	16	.	CASSPLSGVSYNEQFF	TGCGCCAGCAGCCCCTTGAGCGGGGTATCCTACAATGAGCAGTTCTTC